These 16 T cell receptor beta chains share one sample of origin, sequenced in a study of blood T cell repertoires in COVID-19. Sequencing was performed with immunoSEQ multiplex PCR; in TCRdb, only in-frame clones are kept and a portion is missing. This sample has approximately 44,000 clones, with around 79% found just once. The sequenced material came from peripheral blood. The receptors here all came from a woman older than 75 with acute or convalescent COVID-19.

The chain couples TRBV3-1 (or the pseudogene TRBV3-2) to TRBJ2-3; D is possibly TRBD2 (7 bases). Germline V gene lookup returns CDR1 LGHDT and CDR2 YNNKEL (reference sequence). V lost 0 bases, J lost 4 bases, and 17 bases lay in between. The CDR3 covers 17 residues. CDR3 DNA: TGTGCCAGCAGCCAAGATCCCTGGGGGGGCGTTCCAGATACGCAGTATTTT. Amino acids: CASSQDPWGGVPDTQYF.

This clone was counted a single time. This CDR3 reads CSVEDSRGASYEQYF. The CDR3 coding sequence is TGCAGCGTTGAAGACAGCCGGGGGGCCTCCTACGAGCAGTACTTC. The V gene is TRBV29-1, the J gene TRBJ2-7, with a possible D match to TRBD2 (7 bases). V lost 0 bases and J lost 0, with 12 bases in between. CDR3 length: 15 residues. The germline gives CDR1 SQVTM, CDR2 ANQGSEA.

This clone was counted a single time. The rearrangement joins TRBV3-1 (or the pseudogene TRBV3-2) to TRBJ2-1; D not certain. Trimming cost V 5 bases and J 7 bases, with 15 bases left between them. CDR1 and CDR2 (germline): LGHDT, YNNKEL (reference sequence). The CDR3 is made up of 14 amino acids. The CDR3 loop is CASSSYWAGNEQFF. CDR3 nucleotides: TGTGCCAGCAGCTCTTACTGGGCTGGGAATGAGCAGTTCTTC.

The rearrangement joins TRBV11-2 to TRBJ1-5; 8 bases map to TRBD1. Germline CDR1 and CDR2: SGHAT and FQNNGV. V shed 1 base, J shed 7 bases, and the junction held 0 bases outside the gene matches. The CDR3 is 13 residues long. The CDR3 region has the DNA TGTGCCAGCAGCTTAGGGACAGGGCAGCCCCAGCATTTT. This sequence encodes CASSLGTGQPQHF.

The chain carries TRBV5-1 and TRBJ1-2; TRBD1 is a possible D gene (5 bases). Germline values: CDR1 SGHRS, CDR2 YFSETQ. The V gene lost 3 bases and the J gene lost 3 bases, with 15 bases spanning the gap. The CDR3 is made up of 15 amino acids. CDR3 in amino acids: CASSSSNQGHYGYTF. The DNA for the CDR3 is TGCGCCAGCAGCTCCTCAAACCAGGGCCACTATGGCTACACCTTC.

The V and J genes are TRBV9 and TRBJ2-3, with D possibly matching TRBD2 (6 bases). Germline-derived CDR1 and CDR2 are SGDLS and YYNGEE. The CDR3 has 17 amino acids. Deletions cut 4 bases from V and 0 bases from J, with 18 bases between. The CDR3 spells CASSSHGRGTSTDTQYF. CDR3 sequence (DNA): TGTGCCAGCAGCTCCCACGGGAGAGGGACTAGCACAGATACGCAGTATTTT.

The chain is built from TRBV19 and TRBJ1-1; D is possibly TRBD1 (6 bases). Germline V gives CDR1 LNHDA, CDR2 SQIVND (reference sequence). The CDR3 loop spans 11 amino acids. V was pared by 7 bases and J by 8 bases, with 11 bases between. Here the CDR3 reads CASTLRGEAFF. CDR3 coding DNA: TGTGCCAGTACCCTTAGGGGGGAAGCTTTCTTT. The full variable domain, in which reference TRBV19 and TRBJ1-1 provide the parts outside the CDR3, is DGGITQSPKYLFRKEGQNVTLSCEQNLNHDAMYWYRQDPGQGLRLIYYSQIVNDFQKGDIAEGYSVSREKKESFPLTVTSAQKNPTAFYLCASTLRGEAFFGQGTRLTVV.

CDR3 bases: TGTGCCAGCAGCTTACTCTCCTCTACAGATACGCAGTATTTT. Its translation is CASSLLSSTDTQYF. This sequence joins TRBV7-2 and TRBJ2-3; no clear D. V dropped 2 bases and J dropped 3 bases, with 9 bases sitting between them. The CDR3 loop spans 14 amino acids. CDR1 is SGHTA and CDR2 is FQGNSA in the germline V gene.

The CDR3 is CASRGRVKGTDTQYF. The DNA for the CDR3 is TGTGCCAGCAGGGGGCGAGTAAAGGGCACAGATACGCAGTATTTT. The chain combines TRBV3-1 (or the pseudogene TRBV3-2) with TRBJ2-3; D possibly corresponds to TRBD1 (5 bases). Trimming took off 6 bases at V and 1 base at J, with 14 bases between the two ends. Germline values: CDR1 LGHDT, CDR2 YNNKEL (reference sequence). The CDR3 is 15 amino acids.

The J gene is TRBJ2-1, the V gene TRBV5-4; 7 bases fit TRBD2. The CDR3 length is 15 residues. V trimming: 2 bases; J trimming: 4 bases; junction bases outside the gene matches: 6. Germline V gene sequence: CDR1 SGHNT, CDR2 YYREEE (reference sequence). CDR3 DNA: TGTGCCAGCAGCTTCGGGCTAGCGGAGTACAATGAGCAGTTCTTC. Protein: CASSFGLAEYNEQFF.

This clone was seen once. CDR3 nucleotide sequence: TGTGCCAGCAGCTCACGATCCACGGGACAGGGAAGTGGAGCTTTCTTT. Translating gives CASSSRSTGQGSGAFF. The chain links TRBV9 to TRBJ1-1; 9 bases match TRBD1. The germline gives CDR1 SGDLS, CDR2 YYNGEE. The J segment lost 10 bases and the V segment lost 4 bases, leaving 17 bases of the junction unmatched. CDR3 length: 16 amino acids.

V usage is TRBV21-1 and J usage is TRBJ2-1; TRBD2, the D gene given by the table, was not confirmed from the DNA. TRBV21-1 is deemed a pseudogene. The CDR3 loop spans 17 amino acids. This CDR3 reads CASSSFPPRGRSNEQFF. CDR3 sequence (DNA): TGTGCCAGCAGCTCCTTCCCCCCCCGCGGGAGGAGTAATGAGCAGTTCTTC.

In its sample, this clone was seen once. This sequence joins TRBV9 and TRBJ2-2; maybe TRBD2 (5 bases). Germline assignment: CDR1 SGDLS and CDR2 YYNGEE. Between the trimmed V and J ends, which lost 2 bases and 4 bases, there was a span of 12 bases. The CDR3 spans 15 residues. CDR3 amino acids: CASSVLAVGTGELFF. The DNA of the CDR3 is TGTGCCAGCAGCGTCCTAGCCGTCGGCACCGGGGAGCTGTTTTTT.

The V gene is TRBV13, the J gene TRBJ1-1, with D maybe TRBD1 (5 bases). There are 15 residues in the CDR3. The V end was cut by 3 bases, the J end by 8 bases, with 19 bases between. Germline CDR1 is PRHDT and CDR2 is FYEKMQ (reference sequence). The DNA of the CDR3 is TGTGCCAGCAGCTTGGGGGGAAACAGGTTGATGGAAGCTTTCTTT. Translated, it gives CASSLGGNRLMEAFF.

The chain recombines TRBV5-1 with TRBJ1-2, with unresolved D. Germline V CDR1 and CDR2: SGHRS, YFSETQ. V gave up 2 bases and J gave up 2 bases, with 10 bases separating them. The length of the CDR3 is 14 residues. The CDR3 DNA follows: TGCGCCAGCAGCTTTTCCGAGAAAAACTATGGCTACACCTTC. This gives the protein CASSFSEKNYGYTF.

This chain joins TRBV29-1 and TRBJ1-2, with 9 nucleotides matching TRBD1. V shed 0 bases and J 13 bases; nucleotides not matched to a gene: 6. Per the germline V gene, CDR1 is SQVTM and CDR2 is ANQGSEA. The CDR3 consists of 12 residues. The CDR3, as DNA: TGCAGCGTTGAAGAGGGGGACAGGGAGGCCACCTTC. It translates to CSVEEGDREATF.